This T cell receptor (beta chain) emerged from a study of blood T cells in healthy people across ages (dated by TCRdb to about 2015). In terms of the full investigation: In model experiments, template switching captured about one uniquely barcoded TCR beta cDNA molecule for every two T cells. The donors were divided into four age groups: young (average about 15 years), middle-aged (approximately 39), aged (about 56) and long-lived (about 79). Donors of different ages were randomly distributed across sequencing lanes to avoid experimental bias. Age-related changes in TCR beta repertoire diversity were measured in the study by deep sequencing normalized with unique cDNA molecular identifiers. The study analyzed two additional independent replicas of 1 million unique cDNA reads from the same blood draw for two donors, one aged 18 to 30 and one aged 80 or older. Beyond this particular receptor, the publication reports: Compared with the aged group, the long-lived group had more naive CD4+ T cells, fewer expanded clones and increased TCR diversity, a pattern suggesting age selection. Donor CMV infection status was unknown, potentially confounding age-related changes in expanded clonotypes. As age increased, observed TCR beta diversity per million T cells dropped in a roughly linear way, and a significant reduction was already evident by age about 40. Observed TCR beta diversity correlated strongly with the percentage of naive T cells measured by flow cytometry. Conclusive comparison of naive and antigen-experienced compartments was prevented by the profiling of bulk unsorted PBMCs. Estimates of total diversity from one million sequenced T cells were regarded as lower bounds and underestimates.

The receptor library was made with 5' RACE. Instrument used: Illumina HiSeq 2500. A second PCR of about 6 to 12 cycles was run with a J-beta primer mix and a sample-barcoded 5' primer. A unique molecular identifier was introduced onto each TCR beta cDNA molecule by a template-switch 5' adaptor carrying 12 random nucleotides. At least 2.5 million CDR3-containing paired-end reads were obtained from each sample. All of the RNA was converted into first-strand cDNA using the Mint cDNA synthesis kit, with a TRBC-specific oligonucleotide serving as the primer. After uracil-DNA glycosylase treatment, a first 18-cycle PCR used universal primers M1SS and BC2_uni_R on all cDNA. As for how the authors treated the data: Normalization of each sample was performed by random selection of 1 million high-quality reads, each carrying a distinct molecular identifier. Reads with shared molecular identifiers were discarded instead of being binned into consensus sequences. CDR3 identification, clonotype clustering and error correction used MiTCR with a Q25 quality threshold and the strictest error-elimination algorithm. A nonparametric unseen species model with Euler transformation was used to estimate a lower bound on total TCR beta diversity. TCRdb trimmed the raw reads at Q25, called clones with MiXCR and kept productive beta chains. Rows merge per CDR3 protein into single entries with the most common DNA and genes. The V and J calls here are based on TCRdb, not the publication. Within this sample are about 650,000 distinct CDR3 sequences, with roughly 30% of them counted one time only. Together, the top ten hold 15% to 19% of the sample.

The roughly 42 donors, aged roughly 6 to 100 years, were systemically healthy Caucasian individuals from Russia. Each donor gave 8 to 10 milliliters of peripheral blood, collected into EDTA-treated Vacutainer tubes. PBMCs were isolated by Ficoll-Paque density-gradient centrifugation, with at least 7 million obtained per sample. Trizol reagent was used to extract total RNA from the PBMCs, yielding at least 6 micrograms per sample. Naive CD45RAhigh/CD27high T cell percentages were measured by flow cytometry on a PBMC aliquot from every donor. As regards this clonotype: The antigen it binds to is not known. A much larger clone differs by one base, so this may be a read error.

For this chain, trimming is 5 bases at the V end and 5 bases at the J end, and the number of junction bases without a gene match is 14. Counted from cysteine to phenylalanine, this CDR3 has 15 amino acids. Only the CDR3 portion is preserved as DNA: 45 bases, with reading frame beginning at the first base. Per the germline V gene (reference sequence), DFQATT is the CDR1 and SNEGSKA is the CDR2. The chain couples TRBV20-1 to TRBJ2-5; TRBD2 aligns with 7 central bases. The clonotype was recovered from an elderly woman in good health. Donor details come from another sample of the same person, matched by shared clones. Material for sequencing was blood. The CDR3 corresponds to CSAGGRAGTFETQYF. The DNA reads TGCAGTGCTGGAGGACGAGCGGGGACGTTTGAGACCCAGTACTTC.